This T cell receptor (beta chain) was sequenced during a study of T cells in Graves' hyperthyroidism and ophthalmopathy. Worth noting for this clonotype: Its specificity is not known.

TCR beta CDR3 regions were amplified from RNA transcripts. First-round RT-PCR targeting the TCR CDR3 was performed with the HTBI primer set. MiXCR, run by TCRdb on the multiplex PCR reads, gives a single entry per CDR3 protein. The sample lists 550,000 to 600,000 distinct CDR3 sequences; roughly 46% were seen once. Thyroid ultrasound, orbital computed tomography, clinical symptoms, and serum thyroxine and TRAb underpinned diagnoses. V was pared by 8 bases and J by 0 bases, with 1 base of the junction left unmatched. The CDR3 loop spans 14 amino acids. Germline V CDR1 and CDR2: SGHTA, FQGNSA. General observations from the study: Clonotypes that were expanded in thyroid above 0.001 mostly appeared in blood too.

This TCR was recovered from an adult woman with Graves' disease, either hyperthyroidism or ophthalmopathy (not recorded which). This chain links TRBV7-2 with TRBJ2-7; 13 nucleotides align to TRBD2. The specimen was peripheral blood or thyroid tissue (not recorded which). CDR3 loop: CASGLAGVSYEQYF. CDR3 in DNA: TGTGCCAGCGGACTAGCGGGAGTCTCCTACGAGCAGTACTTC.